The 6 T cell receptor beta chains given below trace back to one sample, sequenced in a study of blood T cell repertoires in COVID-19. TCRdb's table, derived via immunoSEQ multiplex PCR, lists solely in-frame clones and lacks some. The table lists 250,000 to 300,000 clones, approximately 83% of them singletons. Sequenced input: peripheral blood. These receptors came from a woman in her 70s with acute or convalescent COVID-19.

The V gene is TRBV15, the J gene TRBJ1-1; no reliable D call. The V end was cut by 1 base, the J end by 8 bases, with 11 bases between. The germline CDR1 and CDR2 sequences are LNHNV and YYDKDF (reference sequence). CDR3 length: 13 amino acids. This CDR3 reads CATSRGAGPEAFF. The CDR3 DNA reads as TGTGCCACCAGCAGAGGGGCAGGCCCGGAAGCTTTCTTT.

The J gene is TRBJ2-7, the V gene TRBV14; tentative D call: TRBD1 (6 bases). Trimming stripped 3 bases from V and 9 bases from J, with 12 bases between. Germline loops: CDR1 SGHDN, CDR2 FVKESK. This CDR3 is 12 amino acids long. CDR3 DNA: TGTGCCAGCAGCCACCCTGGGGGCGTGCAGTACTTC. The encoded protein is CASSHPGGVQYF. Drawing the rest from reference TRBV14 and TRBJ2-7, the complete variable domain is EAGVTQFPSHSVIEKGQTVTLRCDPISGHDNLYWYRRVMGKEIKFLLHFVKESKQDESGMPNNRFLAERTGGTYSTLKVQPAELEDSGVYFCASSHPGGVQYFGPGTRLTVT.

The genes are TRBV7-2 and TRBJ2-7, with a tentative D call TRBD2 (6 bases). Germline V CDR1 and CDR2: SGHTA, FQGNSA. The V gene lost 3 bases and the J gene lost 5 bases, with 11 bases spanning the gap. This CDR3 is 13 amino acids long. DNA for the CDR3: TGTGCCAGCAGCTTGAGGGCGGGAAACGAGCAGTACTTC. This sequence encodes CASSLRAGNEQYF.

Here the CDR3 DNA reads TGTGCCAGCAGCTTGCTGACAGCTACTAACTATGGCTACACCTTC. It is translated as CASSLLTATNYGYTF. The chain links TRBV7-8 to TRBJ1-2; the D gene is possibly TRBD1 (5 bases). The CDR3 loop spans 15 amino acids. The germline V gene encodes CDR1 SGHVS and CDR2 FQNEAQ. V lost 3 bases, J lost 0 bases, and 11 bases lay in between.

V and J are TRBV12-3 or TRBV12-4 and TRBJ1-2, with D possibly TRBD1 on 5 matching bases. The CDR3 is 13 residues long. V gave up 7 bases and J gave up 2 bases, with 11 bases separating them. The CDR3 protein is CASNTRGNYGYTF. CDR3 nucleotides: TGTGCCAGCAACACCCGGGGGAACTATGGCTACACCTTC.

The rearrangement uses TRBV7-6 and TRBJ2-7; the match to TRBD2 covers 8 bases. V shed 5 bases and J 6 bases; nucleotides not matched to a gene: 15. The CDR3 is made up of 16 amino acids. CDR1 and CDR2 (germline): SGHVS, FNYEAQ. This CDR3 reads CASSQRPPAGGAEQYF. Here the CDR3 DNA reads TGTGCCAGCAGCCAGAGGCCCCCCGCGGGGGGTGCCGAGCAGTACTTC.